Given below is one T cell receptor (beta chain) in context. Its antigen is as yet unknown. This entry is derived from a study of cytomegalovirus exposure and HLA in healthy donors. The germline gives CDR1 MDHEN, CDR2 SYDVKM. The CDR3 consists of 16 residues. The ends lost 1 base at V and 6 bases at J; junction bases unmatched: 5. Whole-study findings and limits: One cluster of highly shared sequence variants probably arose as a sequencing artifact.

The PCR made use of 60 Vbeta and 13 Jbeta primers. The protocol was immunoSEQ multiplex PCR, while the TCRdb copy is restricted to in-frame clones and leaves out a portion. The repertoire consists of 100,000 to 150,000 clones, with more than 65% occurring once and the leading ten covering 2.6%. Specimen: PBMCs. This sequence joins TRBV28 and TRBJ1-6; 8 bases match TRBD1. This receptor was obtained from a woman aged 55-75 years in good health and CMV-seropositive. The CDR3 coding sequence is TGTGCCAGCAGTTTATCGCAGGGGGCGGGTAATTCACCCCTCCACTTT. Translation: CASSLSQGAGNSPLHF.